This entry lists 27 T cell receptor beta chains sequenced from one sample in a study of blood T cells in healthy people across ages (dated by TCRdb to the mid-2010s). The library was prepared using 5' RACE. Reads for this sample came from an Illumina HiSeq 2500. A second PCR of 7 to 11 cycles was run with a J-beta primer mix and a sample-barcoded 5' primer. TCRdb itself trimmed the public reads at Q25 with fastp, ran MiXCR and retained productive beta chains. For every CDR3 protein sequence, its rows merge into one entry that carries the most common genes and DNA. Across this sample there are about 1,500,000 distinct CDR3 sequences, with 35% to 45% seen only once. The top ten hold 7.9% of the sample. What was sequenced was blood. The receptors come from a woman between 18 and 29 years old in good health.

V gene TRBV4-1 combines with J gene TRBJ1-1; possibly TRBD1 for D (5 bases). Trimming removed 3 bases at V and 0 bases at J, with 8 bases between. The CDR3 consists of 14 residues. CDR1 MGHRA and CDR2 YSYEKL come from the germline V gene. The DNA for the CDR3 is TGCGCCAGCAGCCACCCCAGGGTGAACACTGAAGCTTTCTTT. Residues: CASSHPRVNTEAFF.

CDR3 coding DNA: TGTGCCAGCAGTCGCCCAGACGGGACTCCGAATGAGCAGTTCTTC. This sequence encodes CASSRPDGTPNEQFF. The rearrangement links TRBV6-5 to TRBJ2-1, with D tentatively TRBD2 (6 bases). V was cut by 5 bases and J by 7 bases, with 18 bases left in between. Germline CDR1 MNHEY, CDR2 SVGAGI. The CDR3 is 15 amino acids.

This clonotype was recorded a few times. The gene calls are TRBV27 and TRBJ2-5; D is undetermined. V lost 8 bases and J lost 0, with 10 bases in between. CDR1 is MNHEY and CDR2 is SMNVEV in the germline V gene (reference sequence). This CDR3 has 13 residues. CDR3 nucleotides: TGTGCCAGCGCGGCCGCTAACCAAGAGACCCAGTACTTC. Translation gives CASAAANQETQYF.

This sequence joins TRBV27 and TRBJ1-6, with D maybe TRBD1 (5 bases). Germline V lookup: CDR1 MNHEY, CDR2 SMNVEV (reference sequence). The CDR3 totals 15 residues. V lost 2 bases to trimming and J lost 14 bases, with 19 bases between them. The CDR3 here is CASSLEGIGFPALHF. CDR3 in DNA: TGTGCCAGCAGTTTAGAGGGGATTGGGTTTCCAGCCCTCCACTTT.

As regards this clonotype: One end of the junction varies from germline; a read error may be responsible. The chain is built from TRBV5-1 and TRBJ2-1, with 13 nucleotides matching TRBD2. CDR3 length: 20 amino acids. From germline, CDR1 is SGHRS and CDR2 YFSETQ. CDR3 protein: CASSSPKAPGLAGNYNEQFF. The CDR3 DNA reads as TGCGCCAGTAGCTCCCCAAAGGCTCCGGGACTAGCGGGAAACTACAATGAGCAGTTCTTC.

This clonotype turned up a few times. The V and J genes are TRBV3-1 and TRBJ2-7; no definite D call. V lost 4 bases and J lost 1, with 14 bases in between. The germline V gene has CDR1 LGHDT and CDR2 YNNKEL (reference sequence). The CDR3 is 15 amino acids. The CDR3 sequence is CASSRAFVGSYEQYF. The CDR3 region has the DNA TGTGCCAGCAGCCGTGCTTTCGTGGGATCCTACGAGCAGTACTTC.

This chain links TRBV12-3 or TRBV12-4 with TRBJ1-6; D is uncertain. V lost 8 bases and J lost 6, with 11 bases in between. The CDR3 has 13 amino acids. The CDR3 loop reads CASLGGSNSPLHF. CDR3 sequence (DNA): TGTGCCAGCCTGGGTGGGAGTAATTCACCCCTCCACTTT.

The table lists this clonotype with a few counts. This chain uses TRBV5-1 with TRBJ1-2; possible D gene TRBD1, 5 bases. This CDR3 spans 15 amino acids. V was shortened by 0 bases and J by 5 bases, with 14 bases between the two germline ends. Germline CDR1 SGHRS, CDR2 YFSETQ. DNA for the CDR3: TGCGCCAGCAGCTTGGGCGCGACAGCCTCTTATGGCTACACCTTC. The encoded protein is CASSLGATASYGYTF.

This clonotype was seen once. This chain connects TRBV10-3 to TRBJ2-7; D is unresolved. Trimming removed 3 bases from V and 7 bases from J, with 10 bases in between. Germline V gene lookup returns CDR1 ENHRY and CDR2 SYGVKD. CDR3 size: 12 residues. The chain's CDR3 is CAISDPPWEQYF. For the CDR3, the DNA is TGTGCCATCAGTGACCCCCCATGGGAGCAGTACTTC.

The sample holds a few counts of this clonotype. V is TRBV7-9 and J is TRBJ2-3; D tentatively reads TRBD1 or TRBD2 (5 bases each). CDR3 length equals 16 residues. Trimming pared 5 bases from V and 2 bases from J, leaving 17 bases between. The germline V gene encodes CDR1 SEHNR and CDR2 FQNEAQ (reference sequence). The CDR3 loop reads CASSLGELAVTDTQYF. The CDR3 bases are TGTGCCAGCAGCCTAGGGGAGTTGGCGGTCACAGATACGCAGTATTTT.

This chain's CDR3 is CASSPSGPSGETQYF. CDR3 DNA sequence: TGTGCCAGCAGTCCTTCCGGGCCGTCGGGGGAGACCCAGTACTTC. The V gene is TRBV25-1, the J gene TRBJ2-5; a weak D match, TRBD2 (5 bases). CDR1 is MGHDK and CDR2 is SYGVNS in the germline V gene. V was shortened by 5 bases and J by 5 bases, with 18 bases between the two germline ends. The CDR3 length is 15 residues.

The count of this clonotype is one. This sequence joins TRBV20-1 and TRBJ2-3; D is uncertain. CDR3 length equals 14 residues. V lost 1 base, J lost 4 bases, and 12 bases lay in between. Germline V gene lookup returns CDR1 DFQATT and CDR2 SNEGSKA (reference sequence). In nucleotides, the CDR3 is TGCAGTGCTAGAGTTGTCTGGACCTCAGATACGCAGTATTTT. This gives the protein CSARVVWTSDTQYF.

This chain uses TRBV2 with TRBJ1-2; D gene ambiguous. The CDR3 loop spans 14 amino acids. Between the trimmed V and J ends, which lost 6 bases and 2 bases, there was a span of 13 bases. Per germline, CDR1 SNHLY and CDR2 FYNNEI. CDR3 in amino acids: CASSPQTANYGYTF. As DNA, the CDR3 is TGTGCCAGCAGCCCCCAGACCGCGAACTATGGCTACACCTTC.

The chain employs TRBV7-9 and TRBJ1-2; 10 nucleotides align to TRBD1. CDR1 is SEHNR and CDR2 is FQNEAQ in the germline V gene (reference sequence). V gave up 10 bases and J gave up 2 bases; unmatched junction bases: 13. There are 16 residues in the CDR3. The CDR3 bases are TGTGCCATCCAGCTTAGTTTGACAGGGGGCAACTATGGCTACACCTTC. Its translation is CAIQLSLTGGNYGYTF. Supplemented by reference TRBV7-9 and TRBJ1-2, the full variable domain reads DTGVSQNPRHKITKRGQNVTFRCDPISEHNRLYWYRQTLGQGPEFLTYFQNEAQLEKSRLLSDRFSAERPKGSFSTLEIQRTEQGDSAMYLCAIQLSLTGGNYGYTFGSGTRLTVV.

This clonotype was seen repeatedly, ten times or more. The chain carries TRBV4-2 and TRBJ1-1; 8 bases line up with TRBD1. The V segment lost 6 bases and the J segment 2 bases; nucleotides outside the gene matches: 5. Germline assignment: CDR1 LGHNA and CDR2 YNFKEQ. CDR3 length equals 14 residues. The CDR3 DNA reads TGTGCCAGCAGGACAGGGGAGACCAACACTGAAGCTTTCTTT. Its protein is CASRTGETNTEAFF.

V usage is TRBV29-1 and J usage is TRBJ2-4, with a possible D match to TRBD2 (6 bases). Germline V gene sequence: CDR1 SQVTM, CDR2 ANQGSEA. The CDR3 has 12 amino acids. V was trimmed by 4 bases and J by 8 bases, leaving 12 bases between them. The DNA of the CDR3 is TGCAGCGTTGTCTTGTGGGGGGACATTCAGTACTTC. This translates into CSVVLWGDIQYF.

This clonotype was detected once. The chain links TRBV20-1 to TRBJ1-1, with 7 bases aligning to TRBD1. This CDR3 is built from 15 residues. With 6 bases clipped from V and 0 bases from J, the junction kept 10 bases outside the gene matches. Germline V gives CDR1 DFQATT, CDR2 SNEGSKA (reference sequence). CDR3 DNA: TGCAGTGCCCAGACCCTACAGGGGATGAACACTGAAGCTTTCTTT. Amino acid sequence: CSAQTLQGMNTEAFF.

V and J are TRBV20-1 and TRBJ2-7; D might be TRBD1 (6 bases). Germline CDR1 is DFQATT and CDR2 is SNEGSKA (reference sequence). CDR3 length: 15 residues. The V end was cut by 3 bases, the J end by 0 bases, with 15 bases between. CDR3 amino acids: CSASSYQGSSYEQYF. The CDR3 region has the DNA TGCAGTGCTAGTTCCTACCAGGGGAGCTCCTACGAGCAGTACTTC.

This clonotype occurred a few times. The chain uses TRBV7-7 and TRBJ2-5; D tentatively reads TRBD1 or TRBD2 (5 bases each). The germline V gene encodes CDR1 SSHAT and CDR2 FNYEAQ (reference sequence). This CDR3 spans 17 amino acids. The V end was cut by 5 bases, the J end by 5 bases, with 24 bases between. CDR3 in DNA: TGTGCCAGCAGCCCCATGGGGACGATTGAACTGGGGGAGACCCAGTACTTC. Translating it yields CASSPMGTIELGETQYF.

The rearrangement joins TRBV27 to TRBJ2-7, with 7 bases matching TRBD1. CDR1 and CDR2 (germline): MNHEY, SMNVEV (reference sequence). There are 14 residues in the CDR3. The V and J ends lost 8 bases and 4 bases, in that order; junction bases with no gene match: 11. CDR3 DNA: TGTGCCAGCCGGAAACCGGGACAGATGTACGAGCAGTACTTC. This sequence encodes CASRKPGQMYEQYF.

The chain couples TRBV3-1 to TRBJ1-1; D is uncertain. The CDR3 is 14 residues long. Trimming pared 0 bases from V and 1 base from J, leaving 6 bases between. Per the germline V gene, CDR1 is LGHDT and CDR2 is YNNKEL (reference sequence). The CDR3 reads CASSQEQENTEAFF. CDR3 DNA: TGTGCCAGCAGCCAAGAACAAGAGAACACTGAAGCTTTCTTT.

This clonotype has more than one count but fewer than ten. The chain uses TRBV9 and TRBJ2-5, with 10 bases that match TRBD2. The better agreement between TRBJ2-7 and the DNA end casts doubt on the J call. CDR1 and CDR2 (germline): SGDLS, YYNGEE. This CDR3 is 15 amino acids long. DNA of the CDR3: TGTGCCAGCAGCGTCGGACTAGCGGTAATTTACGAGCAGTACTTC. It encodes CASSVGLAVIYEQYF.

V gene TRBV2 combines with J gene TRBJ2-1; 11 nucleotides match TRBD2. Per the germline V gene, CDR1 is SNHLY and CDR2 is FYNNEI. V dropped 11 bases and J dropped 9; count of bases not matched to a gene: 15. CDR3 size: 15 residues. The CDR3 coding sequence is TGTGCCTGCAACCAACTAGGACTAGCGGGTGCTGAGCAGTTCTTC. It yields the protein CACNQLGLAGAEQFF.

The chain recombines TRBV20-1 with TRBJ1-2; no clear D. This CDR3 has 16 amino acids. Germline V gene data show CDR1 as DFQATT and CDR2 as SNEGSKA (reference sequence). V lost 3 bases, J lost 3 bases, and 20 bases lay in between. The CDR3 coding sequence is TGCAGTGCTAGGGGAGGTCTAGGTGGAACTTACTATGGCTACACCTTC. Protein product: CSARGGLGGTYYGYTF.

The CDR3 is CASSKGGQGNEQYF. DNA of the CDR3: TGCGCCAGCAGCAAGGGGGGACAGGGCAACGAGCAGTACTTC. V is TRBV5-1 and J is TRBJ2-7, with 9 bases aligning to TRBD1. With 4 bases clipped from V and 5 bases from J, the junction kept 7 bases outside the gene matches. The germline gives CDR1 SGHRS, CDR2 YFSETQ. This CDR3 is 14 amino acids long.

This clonotype was detected only a few times. The chain combines TRBV20-1 with TRBJ1-1, with a possible D match to TRBD1 (6 bases). The germline V gene encodes CDR1 DFQATT and CDR2 SNEGSKA (reference sequence). The ends were cut back, 7 bases at V and 3 bases at J, with 12 bases in the middle. This CDR3 region has 12 residues. For the CDR3, the DNA is TGCAGTGGGGCGCGGGGGCACACTGAAGCTTTCTTT. It codes for CSGARGHTEAFF.

The chain's CDR3 is CASSQPLGGNTEAFF. The CDR3 DNA reads TGTGCCAGCAGCCAACCGCTGGGGGGGAACACTGAAGCTTTCTTT. This chain connects TRBV3-1 to TRBJ1-1, with a tentative D call TRBD1 (5 bases). CDR1 and CDR2 from the germline V gene are LGHDT and YNNKEL (reference sequence). The V and J ends lost 2 bases and 1 base respectively, with 11 bases between them. This CDR3 has 15 amino acids.